This T cell receptor beta chain was documented in a study of Graves' ophthalmopathy and Graves' hyperthyroidism. Whole-study findings and limits: With a specificity of around 77% and a sensitivity of just under 71%, the model predicted ophthalmopathy progression.

To note about this clonotype: What it binds is unknown.

V trimming: 2 bases; J trimming: 2 bases; junction bases outside the gene matches: 2. The CDR3 covers 14 residues. Ophthalmopathic donors had moderate-to-severe activity, CAS ≥3 and NOSPECS ≥4, with disease that had lasted under 3 months. Uncontrolled infections, other autoimmune diseases, pregnancy or lactation barred patients from enrollment. The authors isolated PBMCs from around 10 ml of fresh peripheral blood. Amplification of TCR beta CDR3 regions used RNA transcripts. A first-round RT-PCR used HTBI primers, followed by a second-round multiplex PCR. TCRdb analysed the multiplex PCR reads with MiXCR anew, one entry per CDR3 protein. The profile shows around 170,000 distinct CDR3 sequences, approximately 40% of them singletons.

This chain joins TRBV12-3 or TRBV12-4 and TRBJ2-7, with 8 bases aligning to TRBD1. This TCR was sampled from a woman aged 35 to 49 with Graves' ophthalmopathy. Source material: peripheral blood. The CDR3 reads CASSLRQGPYEQYF. The DNA for the CDR3 is TGTGCCAGCAGTTTACGACAGGGGCCCTACGAGCAGTACTTC.